Each of the 7 T cell receptor beta chains below was sequenced from the same sample in a study of blood T cell repertoires in COVID-19. This table comes from immunoSEQ multiplex PCR, and its TCRdb copy is limited to in-frame clones, with some not included. The profile shows roughly 250,000 clones, around 86% of them singletons. Source material: PBMCs or T cells enriched from blood (not recorded which). Receptor source: a woman aged 45-59 years who had recovered from COVID-19.

The chain is built from TRBV5-4 and TRBJ2-3; 7 nucleotides line up with TRBD1. Germline CDR1 reads SGHNT; CDR2 reads YYREEE (reference sequence). CDR3 length: 15 amino acids. Trimming cost V 3 bases and J 0 bases; bases outside gene matches: 4. This CDR3 is CASSSNRGSTDTQYF. The CDR3 DNA follows: TGTGCCAGCAGCTCGAACAGGGGTAGCACAGATACGCAGTATTTT.

V and J are TRBV6-1 and TRBJ1-5; D remains ambiguous. The CDR3 is made up of 13 amino acids. Per germline, CDR1 MNHNS and CDR2 SASEGT. V lost 2 bases and J 11 bases, leaving 13 bases between the germline ends. The CDR3 loop reads CASSETFARTQHF. CDR3 DNA: TGTGCCAGCAGTGAAACATTCGCGCGGACCCAGCATTTT.

CDR3 loop: CASSAWTGGGEQYF. CDR3 nucleotides: TGTGCCAGCAGCGCCTGGACAGGGGGCGGCGAGCAGTACTTC. This chain connects TRBV7-8 to TRBJ2-7; 11 bases are shared with TRBD1. This CDR3 spans 14 amino acids. The trim removed 5 bases at V and 6 bases at J, leaving 6 bases unmatched. Looked up from germline, CDR1 is SGHVS and CDR2 is FQNEAQ.

The J gene is TRBJ2-2, the V gene TRBV11-2; D ambiguous. The V end was cut by 6 bases, the J end by 3 bases, with 11 bases between. Germline loops: CDR1 SGHAT, CDR2 FQNNGV. This CDR3 spans 14 amino acids. Written as DNA, the CDR3 is TGTGCCAGCAGTACATTGGCCTACACCGGGGAGCTGTTTTTT. Translating gives CASSTLAYTGELFF. The variable domain in full, with the rest retrieved from reference TRBV11-2 and TRBJ2-2, is EAGVAQSPRYKIIEKRQSVAFWCNPISGHATLYWYQQILGQGPKLLIQFQNNGVVDDSQLPKDRFSAERLKGVDSTLKIQPAKLEDSAVYLCASSTLAYTGELFFGEGSRLTVL.

The V and J genes are TRBV7-9 and TRBJ2-3; 8 bases are a match to TRBD2. The V and J ends lost 6 bases and 0 bases, in that order; junction bases with no gene match: 5. There are 15 residues in the CDR3. Germline V gene data show CDR1 as SEHNR and CDR2 as FQNEAQ (reference sequence). CDR3 nucleotide sequence: TGTGCCAGCAGTCGCACTAGCGGAAGCACAGATACGCAGTATTTT. Residues: CASSRTSGSTDTQYF.

This chain joins TRBV5-1 and TRBJ1-4; D unclear. CDR1 is SGHRS, CDR2 YFSETQ, per germline. V was shortened by 4 bases and J by 7 bases, with 14 bases between the two germline ends. The length of the CDR3 is 14 residues. CDR3 sequence: CASSPRGLGEKLFF. The CDR3 DNA sequence: TGCGCCAGCAGCCCTCGCGGTCTTGGTGAAAAACTGTTTTTT. Together with reference TRBV5-1 and TRBJ1-4, the CDR3 gives the full variable domain: KAGVTQTPRYLIKTRGQQVTLSCSPISGHRSVSWYQQTPGQGLQFLFEYFSETQRNKGNFPGRFSGRQFSNSRSEMNVSTLELGDSALYLCASSPRGLGEKLFFGSGTQLSVL.

This clone was observed once. This rearrangement joins TRBV11-2 to TRBJ2-5; D gene ambiguous. V was clipped by 5 bases and J by 5 bases, with 9 bases between them. This CDR3 has 12 residues. Germline CDR1 is SGHAT and CDR2 is FQNNGV. The CDR3 DNA follows: TGTGCCAGCAGCCCGTCCGTGGAGACCCAGTACTTC. Translating it yields CASSPSVETQYF.